This T cell receptor beta chain derives from a study of CD8 T cells in Susac syndrome. Reverse transcription of roughly 0.5 to 1 ug RNA was carried out with random hexamers. Across 54 Vbeta and 13 Jbeta, TCR beta CDR3 was amplified with immunoSEQ multiplex PCR. Via MiXCR, TCRdb re-called the immunoSEQ multiplex PCR reads, giving one row per CDR3 protein. The data hold around 80,000 distinct CDR3 sequences, with roughly 91% observed a single time. The CDR3 has 14 amino acids. Germline CDR1 is SGHVS and CDR2 is FQNEAQ. V lost 1 base, J lost 7 bases, and 6 bases stayed unmatched. Turning to this clonotype: Its antigen is as yet unknown.

General study results and limits: The authors acknowledged that their TCR sequencing and HLA analysis involved a relatively small number of individuals.

The sequenced target, TCR beta, came from blood CD8+ and CD4+ T cells. The multiple sclerosis controls were treatment-naive patients affected by stable or active relapsing-remitting disease. The sequenced sample was CD8+ T cells from PBMCs. The genes are TRBV7-8 and TRBJ2-5, with 7 bases identical to TRBD2. This sequence originates from a human donor with multiple sclerosis. CDR3 DNA sequence: TGTGCCAGCAGCTTAGGGGGGGGTGGTTGGACCCAGTACTTC. This gives the protein CASSLGGGGWTQYF.